These 9 T cell receptor beta chains share one sample of origin, sequenced in a study of blood T cell repertoires in COVID-19. Generated by immunoSEQ multiplex PCR, the TCRdb table keeps only in-frame clones and is missing some. The data show tens of thousands of clones, 74% seen once. Sequences were obtained from peripheral blood. The receptors stem from a man in his 70s with COVID-19, enrolled during active disease.

This chain links TRBV27 with TRBJ1-6; D ambiguous. The germline gives CDR1 MNHEY, CDR2 SMNVEV (reference sequence). This CDR3 is built from 15 residues. Trimming cost V 5 bases and J 9 bases, with 17 bases left between them. CDR3 amino acids: CASSTRSKSSSPLHF. CDR3 sequence (DNA): TGTGCCAGCAGTACTAGGAGTAAGTCGAGTTCACCCCTCCACTTT.

The V call is TRBV6-5, the J call TRBJ1-2; TRBD1 might be the D (6 bases). Germline CDR1 is MNHEY and CDR2 is SVGAGI. The CDR3 consists of 15 residues. V was clipped by 0 bases and J by 4 bases, with 12 bases between them. As DNA, the CDR3 is TGTGCCAGCAGTTACTCGGTGAGCAGGGGCTATGGCTACACCTTC. It encodes CASSYSVSRGYGYTF.

This chain joins TRBV7-2 and TRBJ1-1; TRBD1 might be the D (6 bases). Germline CDR1 and CDR2: SGHTA and FQGNSA. Trimming pared 4 bases from V and 4 bases from J, leaving 13 bases between. The CDR3 is made up of 14 amino acids. CDR3 residues: CASSSQGLATEAFF. CDR3 nucleotides: TGTGCCAGCAGCTCACAGGGCCTGGCCACTGAAGCTTTCTTT.

The chain links TRBV12-3 or TRBV12-4 to TRBJ1-1; 9 bases match TRBD1. The CDR3 is made up of 13 amino acids. V gave up 5 bases and J gave up 4 bases; unmatched junction bases: 2. The CDR3 nucleotides read TGTGCCAGCAGTCGGGACAGGGCCACTGAAGCTTTCTTT. Amino acids: CASSRDRATEAFF.

This clone was detected once. This sequence joins TRBV15 and TRBJ2-7; tentatively, D is TRBD2 (5 bases). Germline V lookup: CDR1 LNHNV, CDR2 YYDKDF (reference sequence). This CDR3 spans 15 amino acids. Trimming took 0 bases from V and 6 from J, leaving 15 bases between them. Here the CDR3 DNA reads TGTGCCACCAGCAGAGAGGGGAGAGAAATGGGCGAGCAGTACTTC. Translated, it gives CATSREGREMGEQYF.

This clone came up once. The chain couples TRBV19 to TRBJ1-2; D is unresolved. Deletions cut 6 bases from V and 8 bases from J, with 16 bases between. The CDR3 consists of 13 residues. In germline, CDR1 is LNHDA, CDR2 SQIVND (reference sequence). The CDR3 DNA reads TGTGCCAGTAGGCCACACGCCCAATACGGCTACACCTTC. This codes for CASRPHAQYGYTF.

The chain couples TRBV14 to TRBJ2-3; 7 nucleotides agree with TRBD2. This CDR3 contains 15 residues. Germline V gives CDR1 SGHDN, CDR2 FVKESK. The junction had 9 bases not matched to a gene; V was cut back by 4 bases and J by 5 bases. This chain's CDR3 is CASSRVGAGRDTQYF. The CDR3 DNA reads as TGTGCCAGCAGCCGGGTGGGAGCGGGACGAGATACGCAGTATTTT.

The chain uses TRBV9 and TRBJ2-1; a possible D gene is TRBD2 (6 bases). Trimming shortened V by 2 bases and J by 0 bases, and 12 bases separated the two germline ends. CDR3 length: 16 amino acids. Germline V gene data show CDR1 as SGDLS and CDR2 as YYNGEE. CDR3 region: CASSVASESSYNEQFF. For the CDR3, the DNA is TGTGCCAGCAGCGTGGCTAGCGAGAGCTCCTACAATGAGCAGTTCTTC.

The chain recombines TRBV4-2 with TRBJ1-2, with D unresolved. The CDR3 runs 13 residues. V was clipped by 3 bases and J by 3 bases, with 8 bases between them. From germline, CDR1 is LGHNA and CDR2 YNFKEQ. The CDR3 nucleotides are TGTGCCAGCAGCCACTTAAATGACTATGGCTACACCTTC. Its protein is CASSHLNDYGYTF.